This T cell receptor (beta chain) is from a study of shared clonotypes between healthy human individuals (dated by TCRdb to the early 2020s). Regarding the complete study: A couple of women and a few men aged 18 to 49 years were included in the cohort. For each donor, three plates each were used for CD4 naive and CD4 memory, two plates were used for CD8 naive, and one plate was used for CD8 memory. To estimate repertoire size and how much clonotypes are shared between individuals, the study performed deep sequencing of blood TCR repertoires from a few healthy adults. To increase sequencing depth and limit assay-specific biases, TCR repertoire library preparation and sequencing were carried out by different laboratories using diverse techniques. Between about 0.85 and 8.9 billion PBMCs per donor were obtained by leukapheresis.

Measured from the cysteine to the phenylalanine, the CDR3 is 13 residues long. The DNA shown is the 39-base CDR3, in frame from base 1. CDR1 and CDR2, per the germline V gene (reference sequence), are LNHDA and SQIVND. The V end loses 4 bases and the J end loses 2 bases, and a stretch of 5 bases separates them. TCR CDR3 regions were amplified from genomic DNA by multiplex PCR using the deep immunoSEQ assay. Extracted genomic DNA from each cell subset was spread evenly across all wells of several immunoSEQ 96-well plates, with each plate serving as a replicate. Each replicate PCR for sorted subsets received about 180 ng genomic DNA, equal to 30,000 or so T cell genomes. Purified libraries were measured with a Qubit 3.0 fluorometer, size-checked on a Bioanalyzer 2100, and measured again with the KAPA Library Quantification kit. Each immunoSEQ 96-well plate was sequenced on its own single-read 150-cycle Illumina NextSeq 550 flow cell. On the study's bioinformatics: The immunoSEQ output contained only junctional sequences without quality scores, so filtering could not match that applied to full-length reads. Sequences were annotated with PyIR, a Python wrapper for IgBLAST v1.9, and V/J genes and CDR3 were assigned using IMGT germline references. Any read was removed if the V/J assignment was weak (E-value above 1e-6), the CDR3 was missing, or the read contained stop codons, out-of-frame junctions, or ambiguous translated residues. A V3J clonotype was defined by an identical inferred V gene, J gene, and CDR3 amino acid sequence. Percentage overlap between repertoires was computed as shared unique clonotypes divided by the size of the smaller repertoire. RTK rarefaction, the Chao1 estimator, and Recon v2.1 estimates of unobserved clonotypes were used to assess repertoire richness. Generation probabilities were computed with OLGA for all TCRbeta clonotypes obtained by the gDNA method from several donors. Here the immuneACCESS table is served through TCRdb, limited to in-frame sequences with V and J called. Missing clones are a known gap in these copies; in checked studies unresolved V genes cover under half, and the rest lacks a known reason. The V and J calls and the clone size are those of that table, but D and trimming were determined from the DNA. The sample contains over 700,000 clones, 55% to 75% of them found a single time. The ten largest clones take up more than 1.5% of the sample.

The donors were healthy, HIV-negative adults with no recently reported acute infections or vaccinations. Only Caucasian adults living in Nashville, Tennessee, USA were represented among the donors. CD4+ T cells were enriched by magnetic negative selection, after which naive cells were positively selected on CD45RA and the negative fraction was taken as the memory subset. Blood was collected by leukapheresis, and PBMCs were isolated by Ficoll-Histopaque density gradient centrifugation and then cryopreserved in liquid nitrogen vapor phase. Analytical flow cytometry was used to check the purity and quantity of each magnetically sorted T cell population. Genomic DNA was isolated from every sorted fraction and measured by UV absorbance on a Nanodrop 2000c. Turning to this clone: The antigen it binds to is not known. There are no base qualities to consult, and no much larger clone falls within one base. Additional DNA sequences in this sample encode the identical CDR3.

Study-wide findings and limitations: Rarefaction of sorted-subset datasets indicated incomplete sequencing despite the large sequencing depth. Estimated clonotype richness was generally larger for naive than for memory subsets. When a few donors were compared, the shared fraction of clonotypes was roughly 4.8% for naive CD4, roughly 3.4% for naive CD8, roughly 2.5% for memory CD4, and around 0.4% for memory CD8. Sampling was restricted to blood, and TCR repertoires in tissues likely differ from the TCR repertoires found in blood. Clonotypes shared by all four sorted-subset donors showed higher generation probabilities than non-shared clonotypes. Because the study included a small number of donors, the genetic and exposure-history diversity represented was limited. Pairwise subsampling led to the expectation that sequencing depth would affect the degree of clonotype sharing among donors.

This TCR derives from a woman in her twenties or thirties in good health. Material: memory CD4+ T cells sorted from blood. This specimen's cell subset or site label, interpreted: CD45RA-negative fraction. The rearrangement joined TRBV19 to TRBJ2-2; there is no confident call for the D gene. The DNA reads TGTGCCAGTAGTAGAGACAACACCGGGGAGCTGTTTTTT. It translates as CASSRDNTGELFF.